Included here is one T cell receptor beta chain sequence, with context. The data are from a study of patients and donors after allogeneic stem cell transplantation. Each CDR3 protein gets one entry after TCRdb re-called the RT-PCR reads with MiXCR. The sample lists hundreds of thousands of distinct CDR3 sequences; 38% were seen once. The length of the CDR3 is 13 residues. Deletions cut 0 bases from V and 10 bases from J, with 11 bases between. Germline V lookup: CDR1 SGDLS, CDR2 YYNGEE. The source is a human donor who was either an allogeneic HSCT recipient or a stem cell or donor lymphocyte infusion donor (not recorded which). It is not recorded whose cells these are; they may come from a transplant donor. The specimen sequenced was blood, either unsorted or a sorted T cell fraction (not recorded which). The V gene is TRBV9, the J gene TRBJ2-1; D remains ambiguous. CDR3 in DNA: TGTGCCAGCAGCGTAGGTACCCCTAGGGAGCAGTTCTTC. Its protein product is CASSVGTPREQFF. The full variable domain, completed using reference TRBV9 and TRBJ2-1, is DSGVTQTPKHLITATGQRVTLRCSPRSGDLSVYWYQQSLDQGLQFLIQYYNGEERAKGNILERFSAQQFPDLHSELNLSSLELGDSALYFCASSVGTPREQFFGPGTRLTVL.